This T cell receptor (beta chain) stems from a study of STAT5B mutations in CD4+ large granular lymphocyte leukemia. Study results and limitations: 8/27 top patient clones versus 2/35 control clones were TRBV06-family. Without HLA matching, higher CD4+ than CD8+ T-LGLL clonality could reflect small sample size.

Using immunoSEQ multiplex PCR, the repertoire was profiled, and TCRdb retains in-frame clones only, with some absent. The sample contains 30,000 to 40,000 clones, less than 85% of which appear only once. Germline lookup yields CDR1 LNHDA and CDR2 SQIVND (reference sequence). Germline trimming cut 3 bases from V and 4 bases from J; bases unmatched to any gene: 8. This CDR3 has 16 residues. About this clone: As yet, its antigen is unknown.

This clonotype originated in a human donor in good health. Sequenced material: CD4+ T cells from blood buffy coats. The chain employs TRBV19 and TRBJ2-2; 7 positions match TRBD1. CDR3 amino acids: CASSMLGRGFTGELFF. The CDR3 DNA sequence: TGTGCCAGTAGTATGCTCGGCAGGGGGTTCACCGGGGAGCTGTTTTTT.